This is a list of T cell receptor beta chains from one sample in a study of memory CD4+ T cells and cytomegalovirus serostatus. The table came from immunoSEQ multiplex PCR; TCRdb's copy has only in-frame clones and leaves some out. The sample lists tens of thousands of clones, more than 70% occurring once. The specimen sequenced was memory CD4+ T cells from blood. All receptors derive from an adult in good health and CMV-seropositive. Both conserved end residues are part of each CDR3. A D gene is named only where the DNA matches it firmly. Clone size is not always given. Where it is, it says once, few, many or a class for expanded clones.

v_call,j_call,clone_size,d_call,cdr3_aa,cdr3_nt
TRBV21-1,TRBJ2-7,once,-,CASSKTRTDRGRTYEQYF,TGTGCCAGCAGCAAAACCCGAACCGACAGGGGGAGGACCTACGAGCAGTACTTC
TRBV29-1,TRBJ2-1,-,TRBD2,CSVMSGGADNEQFF,TGCAGCGTCATGAGCGGGGGGGCGGACAATGAGCAGTTCTTC
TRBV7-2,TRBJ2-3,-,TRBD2,CASSLGALAGGPSTDTQYF,TGTGCCAGCAGCTTAGGGGCACTAGCGGGAGGGCCGAGCACAGATACGCAGTATTTT
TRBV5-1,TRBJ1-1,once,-,CASSWGDGNTEAFF,TGCGCCAGCAGCTGGGGGGATGGGAACACTGAAGCTTTCTTT
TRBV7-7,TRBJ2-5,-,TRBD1,CASSPGTGSLETQYF,TGTGCTAGCAGTCCCGGGACAGGGTCTTTGGAGACCCAGTACTTC
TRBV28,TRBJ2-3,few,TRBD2,CASSFRASGTSTDTQYF,TGTGCCAGCAGTTTCAGGGCTAGCGGGACTAGCACAGATACGCAGTATTTT
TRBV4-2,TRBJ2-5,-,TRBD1,CASSQGQGARKTQYF,TGTGCCAGCAGCCAAGGGCAGGGGGCGAGAAAGACCCAGTACTTC
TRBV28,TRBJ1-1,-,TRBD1,CASKQGARNTEAFF,TGTGCCAGCAAACAGGGGGCGCGGAACACTGAAGCTTTCTTT
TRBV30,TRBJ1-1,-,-,CAWSSVLQNTEAFF,TGTGCCTGGAGTTCAGTCTTACAGAACACTGAAGCTTTCTTT
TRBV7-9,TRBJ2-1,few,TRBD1,CASSRDRVGGEQFF,TGTGCCAGCAGTCGGGACAGGGTGGGGGGTGAGCAGTTCTTC
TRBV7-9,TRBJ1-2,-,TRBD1,CASSPARTGWNYGYTF,TGTGCCAGCAGCCCAGCAAGGACAGGGTGGAACTATGGCTACACCTTC
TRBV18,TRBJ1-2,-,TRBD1,CASSPGTDLYGYTF,TGTGCCAGCTCACCTGGGACAGACCTCTATGGCTACACCTTC
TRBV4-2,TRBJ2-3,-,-,CASSQERGRTDTQYF,TGTGCCAGCAGCCAAGAGAGGGGGAGAACAGATACGCAGTATTTT
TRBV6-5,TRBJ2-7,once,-,CASSYLGDRAYEQYF,TGTGCCAGCAGTTACCTAGGGGACCGAGCCTACGAGCAGTACTTC
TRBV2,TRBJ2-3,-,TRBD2,CASGASGRTDTQYF,TGTGCCAGCGGCGCTAGCGGGAGAACAGATACGCAGTATTTT
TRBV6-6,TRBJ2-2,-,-,CASSYRGGTGELFF,TGTGCCAGCAGTTACCGGGGTGGCACCGGGGAGCTGTTTTTT
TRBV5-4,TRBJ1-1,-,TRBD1,CASSSGDRGYTEAFF,TGTGCCAGCAGCTCCGGGGACAGGGGATACACTGAAGCTTTCTTT
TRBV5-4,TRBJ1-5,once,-,CASSIGPNQPQHF,TGTGCCAGCAGCATCGGACCTAATCAGCCCCAGCATTTT
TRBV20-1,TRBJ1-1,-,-,CSARGNTEAFF,TGCAGTGCTAGAGGGAACACTGAAGCTTTCTTT
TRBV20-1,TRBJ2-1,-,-,CSARVYNEQFF,TGCAGTGCTAGGGTCTACAATGAGCAGTTCTTC
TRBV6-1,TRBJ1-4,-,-,CASSSDVNEKLFF,TGTGCCAGCAGCTCGGACGTTAATGAAAAACTGTTTTTT
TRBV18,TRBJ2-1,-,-,CASSPPSLVGNEQFF,TGTGCCAGCTCACCACCGAGTCTAGTCGGGAATGAGCAGTTCTTC
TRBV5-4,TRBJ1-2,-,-,CASSPQGNYGYTF,TGTGCCAGCAGCCCTCAGGGGAACTATGGCTACACCTTC
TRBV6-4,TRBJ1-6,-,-,CASSESGVKSPLHF,TGTGCCAGCAGTGAATCAGGGGTGAAATCACCCCTCCACTTT
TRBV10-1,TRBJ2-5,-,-,CASSDSNSRGTQYF,TGCGCCAGCAGTGATTCCAACTCACGGGGGACCCAGTACTTC
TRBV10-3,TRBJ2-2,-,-,CAISERGAGTGELFF,TGTGCCATCAGTGAGAGGGGGGCGGGAACCGGGGAGCTGTTTTTT
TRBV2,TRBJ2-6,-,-,CASSRGGSGANVLTF,TGTGCCAGCTCCCGAGGGGGTTCTGGGGCCAACGTCCTGACTTTC
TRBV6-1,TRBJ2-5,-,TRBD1,CASSQTGRSETQYF,TGTGCCAGCAGCCAGACAGGGCGTTCGGAGACCCAGTACTTC
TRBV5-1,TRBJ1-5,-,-,CASSEDGGSNQPQHF,TGCGCCAGCAGCGAAGACGGAGGTAGCAATCAGCCCCAGCATTTT
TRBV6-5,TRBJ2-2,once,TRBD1,CASSSGGARTGELFF,TGTGCCAGCAGTTCAGGGGGCGCACGGACCGGGGAGCTGTTTTTT
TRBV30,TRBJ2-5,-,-,CAWNSGQETQYF,TGTGCCTGGAATAGCGGCCAAGAGACCCAGTACTTC
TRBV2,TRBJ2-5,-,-,CASSAGQSPKTQYF,TGTGCCAGCAGTGCCGGGCAGTCCCCCAAGACCCAGTACTTC
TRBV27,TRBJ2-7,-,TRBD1,CASRAGGGHEQYF,TGTGCCAGCAGGGCAGGGGGCGGCCACGAGCAGTACTTC
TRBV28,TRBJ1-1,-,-,CASSRPKNTEAFF,TGTGCCAGCAGCCGACCCAAGAACACTGAAGCTTTCTTT
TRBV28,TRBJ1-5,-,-,CASSLVSNQPQHF,TGTGCCAGCAGTTTAGTCAGCAATCAGCCCCAGCATTTT
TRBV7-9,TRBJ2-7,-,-,CASSLGLGGRTYEQYF,TGTGCCAGCAGCTTAGGATTGGGGGGTCGGACCTACGAGCAGTACTTC
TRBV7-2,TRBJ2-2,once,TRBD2,CASSFNSGGASRTGELFF,TGTGCCAGCAGCTTTAATAGCGGGGGGGCATCAAGAACCGGGGAGCTGTTTTTT
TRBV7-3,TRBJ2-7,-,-,CASSPGPSSEQYF,TGTGCCAGCAGCCCCGGACCATCCTCCGAGCAGTACTTC
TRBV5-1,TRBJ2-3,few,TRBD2,CASSLAPLAGGDTQYF,TGCGCCAGCAGCTTGGCCCCACTAGCGGGGGGGGATACGCAGTATTTT
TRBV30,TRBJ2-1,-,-,CAWNLPGAHNEQFF,TGTGCCTGGAACCTCCCTGGGGCCCACAATGAGCAGTTCTTC